Below are 28 T cell receptor beta chains sequenced from a single sample in a study of cytomegalovirus exposure and HLA in healthy donors. The PCR made use of 60 Vbeta and 13 Jbeta primers. The data were produced by immunoSEQ multiplex PCR, yet TCRdb's version contains in-frame clones alone and is incomplete. The table has about 120,000 clones, about 78% seen once; the top ten hold 8.2%. Sequenced input: PBMCs. Source of these receptors: a woman aged 40 to 50 in good health and CMV-seropositive.

The CDR3 protein is CASSSYQAEAFF. DNA for the CDR3: TGTGCCAGCAGCTCGTACCAGGCCGAAGCTTTCTTT. The chain links TRBV27 to TRBJ1-1; D is unclear. Germline CDR1 is MNHEY and CDR2 is SMNVEV (reference sequence). The CDR3 length is 12 residues. The ends were cut back, 6 bases at V and 8 bases at J, with 13 bases in the middle.

Details on this clone: Other DNA sequences in this sample translate to the same CDR3. This chain joins TRBV11-2 and TRBJ1-1; no firm D call. The ends were cut back, 1 base at V and 1 base at J, with 4 bases in the middle. This CDR3 has 13 residues. Germline loops: CDR1 SGHAT, CDR2 FQNNGV. The DNA for the CDR3 is TGTGCCAGCAGCTTAGGCGCGAACACTGAAGCTTTCTTT. Amino acid sequence: CASSLGANTEAFF.

V gene TRBV28 combines with J gene TRBJ1-2; 7 bases fit TRBD1. In germline, CDR1 is MDHEN, CDR2 SYDVKM. This CDR3 comprises 14 residues. V shed 5 bases, J shed 7 bases, and the junction held 10 bases outside the gene matches. The CDR3 is CASSLLGTVSGYTF. CDR3 coding DNA: TGTGCCAGCAGTCTCCTAGGGACAGTTAGTGGCTACACCTTC.

This chain connects TRBV5-4 to TRBJ2-7; no definite D call. Looked up from germline, CDR1 is SGHNT and CDR2 is YYREEE (reference sequence). CDR3 length equals 13 residues. V lost 1 base, J lost 1 base, and 6 bases lay in between. CDR3 in amino acids: CASSLSPSYEQYF. The CDR3 DNA is TGTGCCAGCAGCTTGTCCCCGTCCTACGAGCAGTACTTC.

The chain combines TRBV5-6 with TRBJ2-1; 9 positions agree with TRBD2. V shed 2 bases and J 5 bases; nucleotides not matched to a gene: 2. This CDR3 contains 14 residues. CDR1 is SGHDT, CDR2 YYEEEE, per germline. The CDR3 sequence is CASSFGGGDNEQFF. The CDR3 DNA reads as TGTGCCAGCAGCTTCGGCGGGGGGGACAATGAGCAGTTCTTC.

This clone is a singleton in its sample. This chain connects TRBV4-1 to TRBJ1-6; D is possibly TRBD1 (6 bases). CDR1 is MGHRA, CDR2 YSYEKL, per germline. CDR3 size: 16 residues. V lost 2 bases and J 10 bases, leaving 18 bases between the germline ends. CDR3 sequence (DNA): TGCGCCAGCAGCCAAAGACGGGCAGGGGAGGGATCACCCCTCCACTTT. It codes for CASSQRRAGEGSPLHF.

This clone has a handful of counts. This rearrangement joins TRBV29-1 to TRBJ2-5, with D possibly TRBD2 on 6 matching bases. This CDR3 is built from 13 residues. CDR1 is SQVTM and CDR2 is ANQGSEA in the germline V gene. Trimming shortened V by 7 bases and J by 5 bases, and 17 bases separated the two germline ends. The CDR3 spells CSATDGEEETQYF. CDR3 DNA: TGCAGCGCAACGGACGGGGAGGAGGAGACCCAGTACTTC.

This chain connects TRBV5-4 to TRBJ2-1, with TRBD2 identical over 11 bases. The germline gives CDR1 SGHNT, CDR2 YYREEE (reference sequence). The CDR3 length is 17 residues. The junction had 13 bases not matched to a gene; V was cut back by 3 bases and J by 8 bases. The CDR3 sequence is CASSSYSGGAKVDEQFF. DNA for the CDR3: TGTGCCAGCAGCTCTTATAGCGGGGGGGCCAAGGTCGATGAGCAGTTCTTC.

V usage is TRBV2 and J usage is TRBJ1-2; 8 bases are shared with TRBD1. Unmatched junction bases numbered 9, after V lost 6 bases and J lost 6 bases. This CDR3 has 14 residues. Germline CDR1 is SNHLY and CDR2 is FYNNEI. The CDR3 sequence: CASRSGRGLDGYTF. CDR3 DNA sequence: TGTGCCAGCAGGAGTGGCAGGGGGCTCGATGGCTACACCTTC.

A single count supports this clone. The chain has TRBV4-3 and TRBJ1-1; no reliable D call. The V end was cut by 4 bases, the J end by 3 bases, with 18 bases between. Germline V gives CDR1 LGHNA, CDR2 YSLEER. This CDR3 is built from 16 residues. The CDR3 DNA sequence: TGCGCCAGCAGCCGGGCGAGGGCTGTGGAGTACACTGAAGCTTTCTTT. This gives the protein CASSRARAVEYTEAFF.

This clone has a handful of counts. The chain employs TRBV9 and TRBJ2-1; 9 nucleotides line up with TRBD2. Germline values: CDR1 SGDLS, CDR2 YYNGEE. Trimming took 0 bases from V and 2 from J; bases not matched to a gene: 3. The CDR3 has 16 residues. The CDR3 here is CASSVGAGGTYNEQFF. The CDR3 DNA follows: TGTGCCAGCAGCGTAGGAGCGGGGGGCACCTACAATGAGCAGTTCTTC.

The chain carries TRBV4-2 and TRBJ2-3, with D perhaps matching TRBD1 (6 bases). The germline CDR1 and CDR2 sequences are LGHNA and YNFKEQ. The V gene lost 4 bases and the J gene lost 0 bases, with 14 bases spanning the gap. The CDR3 loop spans 16 amino acids. The CDR3 DNA is TGTGCCAGCAGCCGAGACAGGTTATCTAGCACAGATACGCAGTATTTT. Amino acid sequence: CASSRDRLSSTDTQYF.

The CDR3 nucleotides read TGCGCCAGCAGCTTGACAGGAACCCTTAAGTATGGCTACACCTTC. Encoded protein: CASSLTGTLKYGYTF. The chain is built from TRBV4-3 and TRBJ1-2; possibly TRBD1 for D (6 bases). Per the germline V gene, CDR1 is LGHNA and CDR2 is YSLEER. With 5 bases removed from V and 5 bases from J, the gap between germline ends came to 18 bases. This CDR3 region has 15 residues.

This clone was recorded a few times. The same CDR3 arises from other DNA sequences in this sample as well. This chain uses TRBV19 with TRBJ1-1; D call uncertain. Trimming left V 3 bases short and J 1 base short, with 6 bases between. Germline loops: CDR1 LNHDA, CDR2 SQIVND (reference sequence). The CDR3 runs 13 residues. The CDR3 DNA is TGTGCCAGTAGTATTTCCCAGAACACTGAAGCTTTCTTT. Residues: CASSISQNTEAFF.

The chain has TRBV7-6 and TRBJ1-6, with TRBD1 matching over 7 bases. The CDR3 runs 16 residues. Germline-derived CDR1 and CDR2 are SGHVS and FNYEAQ. Losses at the gene ends were 4 bases for V and 10 bases for J; bases not matched to a gene: 13. The CDR3 nucleotides read TGTGCCAGCAGCTCTGCCCAGACAGGGTCGGGCTCACCCCTCCACTTT. This encodes CASSSAQTGSGSPLHF.

V and J are TRBV7-3 and TRBJ1-1, with D tentatively TRBD1 (5 bases). Trimming took off 1 base at V and 0 bases at J, with 9 bases between the two ends. The CDR3 is 15 residues long. CDR1 and CDR2 (germline): SGHTA, FQGTGA. The CDR3 DNA reads as TGTGCCAGCAGCTTAATGGGACTGCTGAACACTGAAGCTTTCTTT. It yields the protein CASSLMGLLNTEAFF.

The rearrangement joins TRBV9 to TRBJ1-4; weak D call: TRBD1 (5 bases). CDR3 length: 14 amino acids. Between the trimmed V and J ends, which lost 0 bases and 8 bases, there was a span of 11 bases. Germline loops: CDR1 SGDLS, CDR2 YYNGEE. CDR3 amino acids: CASSVDAKGEKLFF. In nucleotides, the CDR3 is TGTGCCAGCAGCGTAGATGCCAAGGGGGAAAAACTGTTTTTT.

In this sample, this clone turned up a few times. The V call is TRBV6-5, the J call TRBJ1-1; D is undetermined. This CDR3 is built from 15 residues. With 6 bases removed from V and 1 base from J, the gap between germline ends came to 15 bases. Germline V CDR1 and CDR2: MNHEY, SVGAGI. CDR3 sequence: CASSPTLSRNTEAFF. In nucleotides, the CDR3 is TGTGCCAGCAGCCCGACTTTATCCCGGAACACTGAAGCTTTCTTT.

This clone was observed a single time. This rearrangement joins TRBV4-2 to TRBJ2-5; TRBD2 matches 14 bases. CDR3 length: 19 residues. J lost 2 bases, V lost 1 base, and 9 bases had no gene match. From germline, CDR1 is LGHNA and CDR2 YNFKEQ. The CDR3: CASSQGRRLAGGRQETQYF. The CDR3 DNA reads as TGTGCCAGCAGCCAAGGACGGAGACTAGCGGGGGGGCGGCAAGAGACCCAGTACTTC.

This chain links TRBV27 with TRBJ2-3; no firm D call. Trimming took 4 bases from V and 4 from J, leaving 9 bases between them. The CDR3 spans 13 residues. The germline V gene encodes CDR1 MNHEY and CDR2 SMNVEV (reference sequence). The CDR3 DNA is TGTGCCAGCAGTTACTGGGCTTCAGATACGCAGTATTTT. Translated, it gives CASSYWASDTQYF.

The chain uses TRBV7-2 and TRBJ2-7, with TRBD2 as a possible D gene (7 bases). Per germline, CDR1 SGHTA and CDR2 FQGNSA. V lost 5 bases, J lost 3 bases, and 20 bases lay in between. This CDR3 spans 16 amino acids. The CDR3, as DNA: TGTGCCAGCAGCCCAGAGGGACGGGGGGCTGTCTACGAGCAGTACTTC. Amino acid sequence: CASSPEGRGAVYEQYF.

The chain has TRBV16 and TRBJ1-5, with no clear D. With 5 bases removed from V and 6 bases from J, the gap between germline ends came to 14 bases. The CDR3 totals 14 residues. Germline-derived CDR1 and CDR2 are KGHSY and FQNENV. The CDR3 DNA is TGTGCCAGCAGCTTCGCCCCGGGTTCTCAGCCCCAGCATTTT. Protein product: CASSFAPGSQPQHF.

Concerning this clone: A read error may account for a junction end that differs from germline. CDR3 DNA: TGTGCCAGCGGCTTAGGGAGTGGAGGCTACACCTTC. Protein: CASGLGSGGYTF. The chain uses TRBV7-9 and TRBJ1-2; D not certain. The length of the CDR3 is 12 residues. The germline CDR1 and CDR2 sequences are SEHNR and FQNEAQ (reference sequence).

CDR3 residues: CASSSVNTGELFF. CDR3 DNA sequence: TGTGCCAGCAGCTCTGTTAACACCGGGGAGCTGTTTTTT. The chain combines TRBV7-3 with TRBJ2-2; D unclear. The germline gives CDR1 SGHTA, CDR2 FQGTGA. Trimming pared 4 bases from V and 2 bases from J, leaving 5 bases between. The CDR3 contains 13 residues. Variable domain in full (rest from reference TRBV7-3 and TRBJ2-2): GAGVSQTPSNKVTEKGKYVELRCDPISGHTALYWYRQSLGQGPEFLIYFQGTGAADDSGLPNDRFFAVRPEGSVSTLKIQRTERGDSAVYLCASSSVNTGELFFGEGSRLTVL.

The V gene is TRBV2, the J gene TRBJ2-7; no reliable D call. V was pared by 10 bases and J by 3 bases, with 13 bases between. This CDR3 spans 12 amino acids. The germline V gene encodes CDR1 SNHLY and CDR2 FYNNEI. The CDR3 DNA reads as TGTGCCATCCGGCTCGCTAGCTACGAGCAGTACTTC. Translation: CAIRLASYEQYF.

This rearrangement joins TRBV11-2 to TRBJ1-2; unclear D gene. Trimming left V 6 bases short and J 3 bases short, with 8 bases between. CDR3 length: 12 residues. The V gene's germline CDR1 is SGHAT and CDR2 FQNNGV. CDR3 residues: CASSFTDYGYTF. The CDR3 DNA sequence: TGTGCCAGCAGTTTTACGGACTATGGCTACACCTTC.

The sample holds a few counts of this clone. The rearrangement links TRBV2 to TRBJ1-2; TRBD1 matches 7 bases. Trimming cost V 8 bases and J 1 base; bases outside gene matches: 4. The CDR3 runs to 13 residues. Looked up from germline, CDR1 is SNHLY and CDR2 is FYNNEI. In DNA form, the CDR3 reads TGTGCCAGCGAGACAGGGCTTAACTATGGCTACACCTTC. Its protein is CASETGLNYGYTF.

This sequence joins TRBV25-1 and TRBJ2-3; D remains unclear. CDR1 and CDR2 (germline): MGHDK, SYGVNS. V was cut by 6 bases and J by 0 bases, with 4 bases left in between. CDR3 size: 12 residues. CDR3 coding DNA: TGTGCCAGCAGCCCTAGCACAGATACGCAGTATTTT. It codes for CASSPSTDTQYF. Full variable domain (remainder filled in from reference TRBV25-1 and TRBJ2-3): EADIYQTPRYLVIGTGKKITLECSQTMGHDKMYWYQQDPGMELHLIHYSYGVNSTEKGDLSSESTVSRIRTEHFPLTLESARPSHTSQYLCASSPSTDTQYFGPGTRLTVL.